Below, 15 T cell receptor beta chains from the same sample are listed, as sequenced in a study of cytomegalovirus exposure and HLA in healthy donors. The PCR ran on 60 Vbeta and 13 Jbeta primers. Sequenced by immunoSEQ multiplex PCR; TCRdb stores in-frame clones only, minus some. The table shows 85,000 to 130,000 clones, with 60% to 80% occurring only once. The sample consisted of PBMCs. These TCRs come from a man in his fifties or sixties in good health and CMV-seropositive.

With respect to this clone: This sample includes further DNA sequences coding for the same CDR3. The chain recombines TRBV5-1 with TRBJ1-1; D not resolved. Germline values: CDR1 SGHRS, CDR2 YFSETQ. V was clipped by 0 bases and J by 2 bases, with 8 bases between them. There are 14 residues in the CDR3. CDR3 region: CASSLDSLNTEAFF. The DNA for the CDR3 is TGCGCCAGCAGCTTGGACAGCCTCAACACTGAAGCTTTCTTT.

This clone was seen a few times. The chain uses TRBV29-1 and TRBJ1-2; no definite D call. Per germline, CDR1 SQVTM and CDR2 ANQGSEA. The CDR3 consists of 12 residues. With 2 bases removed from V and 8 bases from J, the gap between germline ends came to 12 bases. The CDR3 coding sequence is TGCAGCGTTGAATTGAGAGGGTCCGGCTACACCTTC. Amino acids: CSVELRGSGYTF.

The CDR3 is CASSEDYSSTDTQYF. The CDR3 DNA is TGTGCCAGCAGTGAAGATTACAGTAGCACAGATACGCAGTATTTT. V and J are TRBV2 and TRBJ2-3; no reliable D call. CDR3 length: 15 amino acids. Looked up from germline, CDR1 is SNHLY and CDR2 is FYNNEI. Between the trimmed V and J ends, which lost 1 base and 0 bases, there was a span of 8 bases.

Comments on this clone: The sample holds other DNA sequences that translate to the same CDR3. CDR3 sequence: CASGLMNTGELFF. In nucleotides, the CDR3 is TGTGCCAGCGGGCTTATGAATACCGGGGAGCTGTTTTTT. The rearrangement joins TRBV2 to TRBJ2-2; D call uncertain. The germline V gene encodes CDR1 SNHLY and CDR2 FYNNEI. Trimming pared 8 bases from V and 5 bases from J, leaving 12 bases between. The CDR3 sequence is 13 residues long.

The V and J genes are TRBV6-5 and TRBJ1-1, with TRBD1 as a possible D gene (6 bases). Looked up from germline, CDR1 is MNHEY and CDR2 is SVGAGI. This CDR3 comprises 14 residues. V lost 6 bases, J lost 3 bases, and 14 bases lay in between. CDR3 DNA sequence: TGTGCCAGCAGAAAAGTGGGGGCGGACACTGAAGCTTTCTTT. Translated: CASRKVGADTEAFF.

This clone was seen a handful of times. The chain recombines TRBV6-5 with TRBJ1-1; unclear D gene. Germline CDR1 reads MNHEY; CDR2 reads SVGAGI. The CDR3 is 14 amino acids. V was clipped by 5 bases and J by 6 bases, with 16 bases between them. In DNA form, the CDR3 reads TGTGCCAGCAGTCGCCCCAATGGCCGGGCTGAAGCTTTCTTT. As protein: CASSRPNGRAEAFF.

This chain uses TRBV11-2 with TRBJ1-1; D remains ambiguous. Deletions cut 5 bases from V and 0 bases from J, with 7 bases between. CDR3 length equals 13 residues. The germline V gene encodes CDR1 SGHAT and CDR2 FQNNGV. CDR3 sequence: CASSPRLNTEAFF. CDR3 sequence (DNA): TGTGCCAGCAGCCCACGGTTGAACACTGAAGCTTTCTTT.

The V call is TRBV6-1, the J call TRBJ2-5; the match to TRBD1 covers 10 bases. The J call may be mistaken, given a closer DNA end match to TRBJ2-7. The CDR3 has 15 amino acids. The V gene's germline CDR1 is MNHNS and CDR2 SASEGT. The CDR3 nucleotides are TGTGCCAGCAGTGAAGCAGGGACAGGGGCCTACGAGCAGTACTTC. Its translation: CASSEAGTGAYEQYF.

The CDR3 region is CASSLFGTDRSYEQYF. The CDR3 region has the DNA TGTGCCAGCAGCTTATTCGGGACAGACCGCTCCTACGAGCAGTACTTC. This chain connects TRBV11-2 to TRBJ2-7; TRBD1 matches at 7 bases. This CDR3 is 16 amino acids long. V lost 2 bases, J lost 0 bases, and 7 bases stayed unmatched. The germline V gene has CDR1 SGHAT and CDR2 FQNNGV.

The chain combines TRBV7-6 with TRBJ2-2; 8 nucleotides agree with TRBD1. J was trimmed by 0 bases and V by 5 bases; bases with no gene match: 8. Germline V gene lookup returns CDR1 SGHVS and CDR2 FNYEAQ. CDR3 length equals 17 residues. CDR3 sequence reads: CASSPGLQGANTGELFF. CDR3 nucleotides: TGTGCCAGCAGCCCAGGCTTACAGGGGGCGAACACCGGGGAGCTGTTTTTT.

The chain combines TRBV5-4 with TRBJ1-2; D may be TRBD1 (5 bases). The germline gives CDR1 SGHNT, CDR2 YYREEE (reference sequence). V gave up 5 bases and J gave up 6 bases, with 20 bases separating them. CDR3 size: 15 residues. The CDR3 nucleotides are TGTGCCAGCAGTCGGGAGCCCAGGGATAAAGATGGCTACACCTTC. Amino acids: CASSREPRDKDGYTF.

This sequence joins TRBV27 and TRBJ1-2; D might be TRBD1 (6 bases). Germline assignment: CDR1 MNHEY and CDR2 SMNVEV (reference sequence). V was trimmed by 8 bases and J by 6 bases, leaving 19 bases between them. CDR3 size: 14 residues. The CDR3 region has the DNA TGTGCCAGCCATCCAGGCGGGGGGGCGCATGGCTACACCTTC. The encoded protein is CASHPGGGAHGYTF.

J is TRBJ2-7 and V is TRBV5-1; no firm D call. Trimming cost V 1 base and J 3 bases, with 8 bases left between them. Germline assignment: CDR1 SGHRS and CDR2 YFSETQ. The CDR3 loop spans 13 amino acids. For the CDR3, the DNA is TGCGCCAGCAGCTTGTCACAGTTCTACGAGCAGTACTTC. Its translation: CASSLSQFYEQYF.

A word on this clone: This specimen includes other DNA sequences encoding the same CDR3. In nucleotides, the CDR3 is TGTGCCAGCAGTTACTCACGGGGGAGCTCCTACGAGCAGTACTTC. It yields the protein CASSYSRGSSYEQYF. The rearrangement links TRBV6-5 to TRBJ2-7; maybe TRBD2 (6 bases). The CDR3 has 15 amino acids. From germline, CDR1 is MNHEY and CDR2 SVGAGI. The V end was cut by 0 bases, the J end by 0 bases, with 9 bases between.

The CDR3 loop is CASSPPSTSTYNEQFF. Written as DNA, the CDR3 is TGTGCCAGCTCACCACCGAGCACGTCCACCTACAATGAGCAGTTCTTC. This rearrangement joins TRBV18 to TRBJ2-1; D unresolved. The CDR3 loop spans 16 amino acids. V gave up 0 bases and J gave up 2 bases, with 11 bases separating them. The germline CDR1 and CDR2 sequences are KGHSH and LQKENI.